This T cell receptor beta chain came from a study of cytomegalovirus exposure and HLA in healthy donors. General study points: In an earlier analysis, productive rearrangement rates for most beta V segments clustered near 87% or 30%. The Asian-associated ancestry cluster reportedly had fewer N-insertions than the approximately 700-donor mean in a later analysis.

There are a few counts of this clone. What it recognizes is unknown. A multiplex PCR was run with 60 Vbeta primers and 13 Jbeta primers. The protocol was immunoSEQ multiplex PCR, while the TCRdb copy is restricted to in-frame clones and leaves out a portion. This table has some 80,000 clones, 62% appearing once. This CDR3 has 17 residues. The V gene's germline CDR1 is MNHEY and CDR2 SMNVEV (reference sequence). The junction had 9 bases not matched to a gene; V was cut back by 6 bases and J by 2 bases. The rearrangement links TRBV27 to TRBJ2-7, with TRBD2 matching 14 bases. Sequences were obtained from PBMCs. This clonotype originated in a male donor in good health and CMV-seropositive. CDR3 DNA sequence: TGTGCCAGCAGCCGCGCCGGGACTAGCGGGGGAGCCTACGAGCAGTACTTC. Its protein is CASSRAGTSGGAYEQYF.